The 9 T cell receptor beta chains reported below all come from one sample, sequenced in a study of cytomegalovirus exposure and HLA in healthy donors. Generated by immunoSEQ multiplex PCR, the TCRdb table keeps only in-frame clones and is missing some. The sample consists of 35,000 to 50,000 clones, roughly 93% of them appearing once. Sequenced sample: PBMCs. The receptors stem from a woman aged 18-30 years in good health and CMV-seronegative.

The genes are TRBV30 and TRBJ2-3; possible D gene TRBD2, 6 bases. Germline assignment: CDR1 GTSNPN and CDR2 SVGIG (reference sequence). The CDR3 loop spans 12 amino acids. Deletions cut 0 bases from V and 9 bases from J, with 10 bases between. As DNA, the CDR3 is TGTGCCTGGAGTGTATCCGGAGGGACGCAGTATTTT. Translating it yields CAWSVSGGTQYF.

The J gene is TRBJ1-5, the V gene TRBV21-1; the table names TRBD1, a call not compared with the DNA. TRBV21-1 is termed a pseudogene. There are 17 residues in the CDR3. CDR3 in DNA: TGTGCCAGCAGCAAAGGACAGGCAGGGGATAGCAATCAGCCCCAGCATTTT. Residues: CASSKGQAGDSNQPQHF.

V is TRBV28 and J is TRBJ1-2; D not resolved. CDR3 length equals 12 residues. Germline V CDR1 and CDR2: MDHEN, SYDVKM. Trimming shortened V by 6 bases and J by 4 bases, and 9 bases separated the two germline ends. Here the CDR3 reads CASSVGIYGYTF. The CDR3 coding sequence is TGTGCCAGCAGCGTCGGGATCTATGGCTACACCTTC.

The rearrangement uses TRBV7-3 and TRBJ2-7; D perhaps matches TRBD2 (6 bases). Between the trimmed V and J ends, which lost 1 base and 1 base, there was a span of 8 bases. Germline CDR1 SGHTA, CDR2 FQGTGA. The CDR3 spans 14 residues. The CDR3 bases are TGTGCCAGCAGCTTAAGCGGGAAGTCCTACGAGCAGTACTTC. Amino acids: CASSLSGKSYEQYF.

CDR3 sequence: CASSGLAGTDTQYF. CDR3 coding DNA: TGTGCCAGCAGCGGACTAGCGGGAACAGATACGCAGTATTTT. The gene calls are TRBV7-2 and TRBJ2-3; 12 positions agree with TRBD2. The CDR3 totals 14 residues. V dropped 5 bases and J dropped 3; count of bases not matched to a gene: 0. Germline loops: CDR1 SGHTA, CDR2 FQGNSA.

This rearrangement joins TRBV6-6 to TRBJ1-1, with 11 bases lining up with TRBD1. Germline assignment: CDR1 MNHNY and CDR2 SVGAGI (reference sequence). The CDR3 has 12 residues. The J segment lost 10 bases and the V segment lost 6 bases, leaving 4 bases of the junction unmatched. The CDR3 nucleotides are TGTGCCAGCAGCCTAGGACAGGGGGCAGCTTTCTTT. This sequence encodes CASSLGQGAAFF.

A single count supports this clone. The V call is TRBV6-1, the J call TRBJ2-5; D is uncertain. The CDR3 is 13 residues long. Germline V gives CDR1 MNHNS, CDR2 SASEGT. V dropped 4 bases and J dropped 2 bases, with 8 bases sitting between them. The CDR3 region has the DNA TGTGCCAGCAGTGGACTGATACAAGAGACCCAGTACTTC. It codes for CASSGLIQETQYF.

The CDR3 DNA reads TGTGCCTGGATCCCAACTACTTTCACATGGTATTTT. Its protein product is CAWIPTTFTWYF. The rearrangement joins TRBV30 to TRBJ2-3; no clear D. Germline-derived CDR1 and CDR2 are GTSNPN and SVGIG (reference sequence). The V and J ends lost 4 bases and 14 bases respectively, with 19 bases between them. CDR3 size: 12 residues.

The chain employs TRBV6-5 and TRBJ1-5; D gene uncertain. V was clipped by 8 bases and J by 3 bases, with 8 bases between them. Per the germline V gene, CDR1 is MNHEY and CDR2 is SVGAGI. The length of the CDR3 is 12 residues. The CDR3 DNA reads TGTGCCAGCGGGCAGGTCAATCAGCCCCAGCATTTT. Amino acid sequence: CASGQVNQPQHF.